These 19 T cell receptor beta chains were all obtained from the same sample, sequenced in a study of blood T cell repertoires in COVID-19. Assay: immunoSEQ multiplex PCR; the TCRdb copy retains only in-frame clones and omits some. This sample has over 120,000 clones; around 83% occur once, and the top ten carry 2.6%. Material: peripheral blood. These receptors were collected from a human donor with acute or convalescent COVID-19. The donor label of this sample is uncertain.

The table lists this clone with a count of one. V is TRBV7-3 and J is TRBJ2-3; TRBD1 matches 7 bases. Germline CDR1 and CDR2: SGHTA and FQGTGA. V lost 6 bases, J lost 7 bases, and 7 bases stayed unmatched. This CDR3 is 13 amino acids long. The CDR3 sequence: CASSHSGGYTQYF. DNA for the CDR3: TGTGCCAGCAGTCATTCAGGGGGATATACGCAGTATTTT.

This clone was counted between two and nine times. This sequence joins TRBV6-2 or TRBV6-3 and TRBJ2-7; no reliable D call. CDR1 and CDR2 from the germline V gene are MNHEY and SVGEGT. The CDR3 totals 14 residues. Trimming stripped 4 bases from V and 5 bases from J, with 15 bases between. The CDR3 loop reads CASSFRTSEDEQYV. The CDR3 region has the DNA TGTGCCAGCAGTTTCCGAACAAGTGAGGACGAGCAGTACGTC.

The chain couples TRBV24-1 to TRBJ2-3, with 8 bases aligning to TRBD1. In germline, CDR1 is KGHDR, CDR2 SFDVKD. The CDR3 spans 15 residues. J gave up 5 bases and V 4 bases, and 7 bases lay outside the gene matches. CDR3 region: CATSEGDRKGDTQYF. CDR3 DNA sequence: TGTGCCACCAGTGAGGGGGACAGGAAGGGAGATACGCAGTATTTT.

This rearrangement joins TRBV30 to TRBJ2-3, with TRBD2 matching over 9 bases. The CDR3 is made up of 15 amino acids. V shed 3 bases, J shed 2 bases, and the junction held 6 bases outside the gene matches. CDR1 and CDR2 (germline): GTSNPN, SVGIG (reference sequence). The CDR3 DNA sequence: TGTGCCTGGAGAAGGCTAGCGGGGCTCACAGATACGCAGTATTTT. Its protein is CAWRRLAGLTDTQYF.

The V and J genes are TRBV5-4 and TRBJ1-4, with a weak D call TRBD1 (5 bases). Trimming stripped 2 bases from V and 6 bases from J, with 14 bases between. Germline V gene lookup returns CDR1 SGHNT and CDR2 YYREEE (reference sequence). There are 15 residues in the CDR3. The CDR3 loop is CASSLAGSRDEKLFF. The CDR3 coding sequence is TGTGCCAGCAGCTTAGCAGGGTCACGGGATGAAAAACTGTTTTTT.

This clone was seen once. The rearrangement uses TRBV11-3 and TRBJ2-3; 14 bases align to TRBD2. V lost 3 bases, J lost 1 base, and 6 bases stayed unmatched. Germline-derived CDR1 and CDR2 are SGHNT and YENEEA. The CDR3 extends over 18 amino acids. The CDR3 loop reads CASSLGLAGATRTDTQYF. The CDR3 nucleotides are TGTGCCAGCAGCTTGGGACTAGCGGGAGCTACCCGCACAGATACGCAGTATTTT.

This chain connects TRBV18 to TRBJ1-2; 7 bases line up with TRBD1. V gave up 3 bases and J gave up 0 bases; unmatched junction bases: 10. This CDR3 contains 17 residues. Germline V gene sequence: CDR1 KGHSH, CDR2 LQKENI. CDR3 sequence: CASSPITPQGTNYGYTF. In DNA, the CDR3 is TGTGCCAGCTCACCCATTACCCCACAGGGGACTAACTATGGCTACACCTTC.

The J gene is TRBJ1-6, the V gene TRBV27; 11 positions agree with TRBD1. J gave up 7 bases and V 2 bases, and 7 bases lay outside the gene matches. Germline CDR1 reads MNHEY; CDR2 reads SMNVEV (reference sequence). The CDR3 covers 17 residues. CDR3 in DNA: TGTGCCAGCAGTTTAGAGGGGACAGGGGGACTAAATTCACCCCTCCACTTT. As protein: CASSLEGTGGLNSPLHF.

The chain links TRBV2 to TRBJ1-6; D is possibly TRBD1 (5 bases). V gave up 1 base and J gave up 12 bases, with 10 bases separating them. This CDR3 is 13 amino acids long. The germline V gene encodes CDR1 SNHLY and CDR2 FYNNEI. The CDR3 coding sequence is TGTGCCAGCAGTGAAGGGGGCCTCGGACCCCTCCACTTT. This translates into CASSEGGLGPLHF.

The V and J genes are TRBV6-5 and TRBJ1-4, with 12 nucleotides matching TRBD1. The CDR3 totals 15 residues. Germline-derived CDR1 and CDR2 are MNHEY and SVGAGI. The V segment lost 6 bases and the J segment 8 bases; nucleotides outside the gene matches: 7. In nucleotides, the CDR3 is TGTGCCAGCAGGGGTGGGACAGGGGGCGAGGAAAAACTGTTTTTT. It translates to CASRGGTGGEEKLFF.

This clone has just one count. The chain links TRBV7-9 to TRBJ1-2; a possible D gene is TRBD1 (5 bases). CDR3 length equals 11 residues. V was shortened by 5 bases and J by 8 bases, with 9 bases between the two germline ends. Looked up from germline, CDR1 is SEHNR and CDR2 is FQNEAQ (reference sequence). The CDR3 is CASSLKGGYTF. CDR3 bases: TGTGCCAGCAGCCTTAAGGGGGGCTACACCTTC.

The rearrangement uses TRBV6-2 or TRBV6-3 and TRBJ1-5, with 10 bases fitting TRBD1. The CDR3 totals 15 residues. The germline V gene has CDR1 MNHEY and CDR2 SVGEGT. Trimming removed 5 bases from V and 0 bases from J; junction bases left unmatched: 1. CDR3 sequence reads: CASSRQGASNQPQHF. In DNA form, the CDR3 reads TGTGCCAGCAGTCGACAGGGGGCTAGCAATCAGCCCCAGCATTTT.

The CDR3: CAISERDTQYF. In nucleotides, the CDR3 is TGTGCCATCAGCGAGCGGGATACGCAGTATTTT. The chain is built from TRBV10-3 and TRBJ2-3; D perhaps matches TRBD2 (5 bases). V lost 6 bases and J 6 bases, leaving 7 bases between the germline ends. The CDR3 has 11 residues. Germline-derived CDR1 and CDR2 are ENHRY and SYGVKD.

This clone was detected once. The CDR3, as DNA: TGTGCCAGCAGCTTAGATCTAACGGTAGGGGGACTGAACACTGAAGCTTTCTTT. Protein: CASSLDLTVGGLNTEAFF. The chain uses TRBV11-2 and TRBJ1-1, with D possibly TRBD1 on 6 matching bases. The germline V gene encodes CDR1 SGHAT and CDR2 FQNNGV. Trimming removed 0 bases at V and 0 bases at J, with 17 bases between. The CDR3 consists of 18 residues.

The gene calls are TRBV15 and TRBJ2-3; 7 bases map to TRBD2. The V gene end was trimmed by 5 bases and the J gene end by 1 base; junction bases not matched to a gene: 6. Germline V CDR1 and CDR2: LNHNV, YYDKDF (reference sequence). This CDR3 has 15 residues. CDR3 nucleotide sequence: TGTGCCACCAGCTCCGGGAGGCGGGGCACAGATACGCAGTATTTT. Translating gives CATSSGRRGTDTQYF.

V gene TRBV11-3 combines with J gene TRBJ2-2; D is unclear. This CDR3 contains 13 residues. Germline-derived CDR1 and CDR2 are SGHNT and YENEEA. The V end was cut by 5 bases, the J end by 6 bases, with 10 bases between. In DNA, the CDR3 is TGTGCCAGCAGCCTAGTATCGGCCGGGGAGCTGTTTTTT. This translates into CASSLVSAGELFF.

The chain couples TRBV6-5 to TRBJ1-2, with 7 bases matching TRBD1. V shed 0 bases, J shed 6 bases, and the junction held 4 bases outside the gene matches. This CDR3 region has 14 residues. CDR1 and CDR2 from the germline V gene are MNHEY and SVGAGI. CDR3 amino acids: CASSYSRQGHGYTF. The DNA of the CDR3 is TGTGCCAGCAGTTACTCTCGACAGGGCCATGGCTACACCTTC.

The V call is TRBV29-1, the J call TRBJ2-1, with 7 nucleotides matching TRBD1. Germline lookup yields CDR1 SQVTM and CDR2 ANQGSEA. The V segment lost 8 bases and the J segment 5 bases; nucleotides outside the gene matches: 6. This CDR3 has 12 residues. Written as DNA, the CDR3 is TGCAGCACCCGACAGGGAAACAATGAGCAGTTCTTC. It is translated as CSTRQGNNEQFF.

This chain joins TRBV7-9 and TRBJ2-3; 7 nucleotides match TRBD2. The germline V gene encodes CDR1 SEHNR and CDR2 FQNEAQ (reference sequence). This CDR3 is built from 19 residues. V was clipped by 6 bases and J by 4 bases; unmatched bases: 22. CDR3 residues: CASSWSGTTDRLWPDTQYF. In DNA form, the CDR3 reads TGTGCCAGCAGTTGGTCCGGGACTACGGATCGGTTGTGGCCAGATACGCAGTATTTT.